Listed below are T cell receptor beta chains from one sample, sequenced in a study of shared clonotypes between healthy human individuals. Clones were sequenced by immunoSEQ multiplex PCR, and TCRdb holds only the in-frame ones, with some missing. The sample has 2 million to 2.5 million clones, less than 95% seen once. The sequenced material came from naive CD4+ T cells from PBMCs. The receptors were gathered from a man aged 18 to 30 in good health. Some clones in this sample may be carry-over from other donors' samples. The CDR3 runs from the conserved cysteine through the conserved F or W. D genes are given only for firm matches. The size field is filled for only some rows; it gives once, few, many or a size class.

v_gene	d_gene	j_gene	abundance	CDR3aa	CDR3nt
TRBV5-1	-	TRBJ2-2	-	CASSPSLGENTGELFF	TGCGCCAGCAGTCCTAGCTTGGGTGAGAACACCGGGGAGCTGTTTTTT
TRBV2	TRBD2	TRBJ2-7	-	CASSYGGDEQYF	TGTGCCAGCAGTTACGGGGGGGACGAGCAGTACTTC
TRBV27	-	TRBJ2-7	-	CASSLGRPSYEQYF	TGTGCCAGCAGTTTAGGCAGACCTTCCTACGAGCAGTACTTC
TRBV5-8	TRBD2	TRBJ2-1	-	CASSALASEQFF	TGTGCCAGCAGCGCACTAGCGAGTGAGCAGTTCTTC
TRBV19	TRBD2	TRBJ2-5	-	CASSRLAGASGETQYF	TGTGCCAGTAGCCGACTAGCGGGAGCGTCTGGAGAGACCCAGTACTTC
TRBV29-1	-	TRBJ2-2	-	CSVDRLLTAGELFF	TGCAGCGTTGATAGGTTGCTAACGGCCGGGGAGCTGTTTTTT
TRBV2	-	TRBJ1-5	once	CASRNSRGYDNQPQHF	TGTGCCAGCAGGAACAGTCGCGGGTATGACAATCAGCCCCAGCATTTT
TRBV28	-	TRBJ1-1	-	CASSLGGAQLNTEAFF	TGTGCCAGCAGTTTAGGGGGAGCTCAGTTAAACACTGAAGCTTTCTTT
TRBV5-1	-	TRBJ1-5	-	CASSLGEINQPQHF	TGCGCCAGCAGCTTGGGAGAAATCAATCAGCCCCAGCATTTT
TRBV9	-	TRBJ1-3	-	CASSVGGGISGNTIYF	TGTGCCAGCAGCGTAGGCGGAGGGATCTCTGGAAACACCATATATTTT
TRBV28	TRBD2	TRBJ2-7	-	CASSLAGGGPYEQYF	TGTGCCAGCAGTTTAGCGGGAGGGGGCCCCTACGAGCAGTACTTC
TRBV18	-	TRBJ1-2	-	CASSPQRVGNYGYTF	TGTGCCAGCTCACCACAGAGGGTGGGGAACTATGGCTACACCTTC
TRBV4-2	-	TRBJ1-2	once	CASSQINYGYTF	TGTGCCAGCAGCCAAATTAACTATGGCTACACCTTC
TRBV4-1	-	TRBJ1-4	-	CASSQDPRVGEKLFF	TGCGCCAGCAGCCAAGATCCCAGGGTGGGCGAAAAACTGTTTTTT
TRBV5-1	-	TRBJ1-3	once	CASSLGGFSGNTIYF	TGCGCCAGCAGCTTGGGTGGTTTCTCTGGAAACACCATATATTTT
TRBV11-2	TRBD2	TRBJ2-7	-	CASSLAVLAGGTYEQYF	TGTGCCAGCAGCTTAGCGGTTTTAGCGGGAGGGACCTACGAGCAGTACTTC
TRBV28	TRBD1	TRBJ1-4	-	CASSLDRAREKLFF	TGTGCCAGCAGCCTAGACAGGGCAAGGGAAAAACTGTTTTTT
TRBV25-1	-	TRBJ2-3	-	CASSEISDTQYF	TGTGCCAGCAGTGAAATCAGTGATACGCAGTATTTT
TRBV5-1	-	TRBJ2-3	-	CASSLIPDSTDTQYF	TGCGCCAGCAGCTTGATCCCGGACAGCACAGATACGCAGTATTTT
TRBV25-1	-	TRBJ1-1	-	CASSESGGGTMNTEAFF	TGTGCCAGCAGTGAATCGGGGGGTGGCACGATGAACACTGAAGCTTTCTTT
TRBV9	-	TRBJ1-3	-	CASSGSGNTIYF	TGTGCCAGCAGCGGGTCTGGAAACACCATATATTTT
TRBV29-1	-	TRBJ2-5	-	CSGLQVGETQYF	TGCAGCGGATTACAGGTGGGAGAGACCCAGTACTTC
TRBV9	-	TRBJ1-5	-	CASSAVKGRVNQPQHF	TGTGCCAGCAGCGCGGTAAAGGGACGCGTTAATCAGCCCCAGCATTTT
TRBV10-3	-	TRBJ1-1	-	CAISEGGTEAFF	TGTGCCATCAGTGAGGGGGGCACTGAAGCTTTCTTT
TRBV28	TRBD2	TRBJ2-1	-	CASSLGASGSSYNEQFF	TGTGCCAGCAGTTTAGGGGCTAGCGGGAGCTCCTACAATGAGCAGTTCTTC
TRBV7-6	-	TRBJ1-1	once	CASSLIGVSEAFF	TGTGCCAGCAGCTTGATAGGTGTCTCTGAAGCTTTCTTT
TRBV4-1	TRBD1	TRBJ1-5	-	CASSQVDRGHQPQHF	TGCGCCAGCAGCCAAGTAGACAGGGGCCATCAGCCCCAGCATTTT
TRBV18	-	TRBJ1-1	-	CASSPPSPANTEAFF	TGTGCCAGCTCACCACCGTCTCCGGCGAACACTGAAGCTTTCTTT
TRBV4-3	-	TRBJ2-7	-	CASSQALGGTGSYEQYF	TGCGCCAGCAGCCAAGCCCTGGGGGGAACGGGATCCTACGAGCAGTACTTC
TRBV9	-	TRBJ1-2	-	CASSVADGNYGYTF	TGTGCCAGCAGCGTAGCTGACGGCAACTATGGCTACACCTTC
TRBV6-5	TRBD1	TRBJ1-2	-	CAGQGGNNYGYTF	TGTGCCGGACAGGGTGGGAACAACTATGGCTACACCTTC
TRBV27	-	TRBJ2-3	-	CASSRTEGRSHTDTQYF	TGTGCCAGCAGTCGGACGGAGGGCCGCTCCCACACAGATACGCAGTATTTT
TRBV20-1	-	TRBJ2-7	once	CSASDLDEQYF	TGCAGTGCTAGTGATTTGGACGAGCAGTACTTC
TRBV5-1	-	TRBJ1-2	once	CASSLASDIGRGYTF	TGCGCCAGCAGCTTGGCCTCAGACATCGGACGTGGCTACACCTTC
TRBV29-1	-	TRBJ2-3	-	CSVERQLKDTQYF	TGCAGCGTTGAAAGACAGCTGAAAGATACGCAGTATTTT
TRBV5-1	TRBD2	TRBJ2-1	-	CASSSGLAGQYNEQFF	TGCGCCAGCAGCTCGGGACTAGCGGGGCAGTACAATGAGCAGTTCTTC
TRBV18	TRBD1	TRBJ1-4	-	CASSQGAKDEKLFF	TGTGCCAGCTCTCAGGGGGCGAAAGATGAAAAACTGTTTTTT
TRBV7-9	TRBD1	TRBJ2-7	once	CASSRTGGSYEQYF	TGTGCCAGCAGCCGAACAGGGGGCTCCTACGAGCAGTACTTC